This T cell receptor (beta chain) is drawn from a study of shared clonotypes between healthy human individuals. CDR1 is SGHDT and CDR2 is YYEEEE in the germline V gene. Trimming took 0 bases from V and 7 from J, leaving 17 bases between them. This CDR3 comprises 17 residues. As concerns this clone: What it binds is not known.

The study's findings and limits: Sampling used blood alone; tissue repertoires probably differ. With few donors, the genetic and exposure-history diversity represented was limited.

Each subset's genomic DNA was shared equally among a number of immunoSEQ plates. The data were produced by immunoSEQ multiplex PCR, yet TCRdb's version contains in-frame clones alone and is incomplete. The profile shows some 2,000,000 clones, 85% to 95% of them singletons. CD45RO-negative, CCR7-selected cells formed the naive CD8 fraction, which excluded terminally differentiated effector memory CD45RA+ cells. This TCR derives from a man younger than 35 in good health. The chain recombines TRBV5-6 with TRBJ1-6; D gene unclear. Input material: naive CD8+ T cells sorted from blood. CDR3 residues: CASSLGLSGRFNSPLHF. For the CDR3, the DNA is TGTGCCAGCAGCTTGGGCCTGTCTGGACGGTTCAATTCACCCCTCCACTTT.